This is a list of T cell receptor beta chains from one sample in a study of memory CD4+ T cells and cytomegalovirus serostatus. The assay was immunoSEQ multiplex PCR, and TCRdb's table has in-frame clones only and misses some. The data show 40,000 to 50,000 clones, 75% to 85% seen once. Sequenced input: memory CD4+ T cells from blood. The receptors derive from an adult in good health and CMV-seronegative. CDR3s include the opening cysteine and the closing phenylalanine or tryptophan. A D gene is named only where the DNA matches it firmly. The size entry is marked missing in some rows and otherwise reads once, few, many or a size class.

DNA: TGTGCCAGCAGCTTAGGAGATCTCTATGGCTACACCTTC; CDR3: CASSLGDLYGYTF; D: NA; J: TRBJ1-2; V: TRBV7-9; size: NA
DNA: TGTGCCAGCTCACCAGACAGGGGCGGAAGGGGCACTGAAGCTTTCTTT; CDR3: CASSPDRGGRGTEAFF; D: TRBD1; J: TRBJ1-1; V: TRBV18; size: few
DNA: TGTGCCAGCAGTTATTTGGGAGTGGGAAATGAAAAACTGTTTTTT; CDR3: CASSYLGVGNEKLFF; D: NA; J: TRBJ1-4; V: TRBV6-5; size: NA
DNA: TGTGCCAGCAGCCAAGGTGCGCCCAGGGATACGCAGTATTTT; CDR3: CASSQGAPRDTQYF; D: NA; J: TRBJ2-3; V: TRBV4-2; size: NA
DNA: TGTGCCAGTATCACCTCGAGCACCGGGGAGCTGTTTTTT; CDR3: CASITSSTGELFF; D: NA; J: TRBJ2-2; V: TRBV28; size: NA
DNA: TGTGCCAGCGCCAGGGGTGGGGAGACCCAGTACTTC; CDR3: CASARGGETQYF; D: NA; J: TRBJ2-5; V: TRBV5-4; size: NA
DNA: TGTGCCAGCAGTGGACAGGACAGGGGTTGGACTGAAGCTTTCTTT; CDR3: CASSGQDRGWTEAFF; D: TRBD1; J: TRBJ1-1; V: TRBV6-1; size: NA
DNA: TGTGCCTGGAGGAAGGGGGGAAACACCATATATTTT; CDR3: CAWRKGGNTIYF; D: NA; J: TRBJ1-3; V: TRBV30; size: NA
DNA: TGTGCCAGTAGTATATCTAGGTCCCGAGGAGAAGCTTTCTTT; CDR3: CASSISRSRGEAFF; D: NA; J: TRBJ1-1; V: TRBV19; size: NA
DNA: TGTGCCACCAGCAGAGAGGGGCCCGATACCCCCATGATCAGGAACACCATATATTTT; CDR3: CATSREGPDTPMIRNTIYF; D: NA; J: TRBJ1-3; V: TRBV15; size: NA
DNA: TGTGCCAGCAGCCAAGAAAGTGCGGCGCGGGGGGGCACAGATACGCAGTATTTT; CDR3: CASSQESAARGGTDTQYF; D: TRBD2; J: TRBJ2-3; V: TRBV4-2; size: NA
DNA: TGTGCCTGGAGTCCCCGGGGGATACAAGAGACCCAGTACTTC; CDR3: CAWSPRGIQETQYF; D: NA; J: TRBJ2-5; V: TRBV30; size: NA
DNA: TGTGCCAGCAGTGGGCCCAGGGTCCACAATGAGCAGTTCTTC; CDR3: CASSGPRVHNEQFF; D: NA; J: TRBJ2-1; V: TRBV6-1; size: few
DNA: TGTGCCAGCACAGACAGACAGGGTGAAGCTTTCTTT; CDR3: CASTDRQGEAFF; D: TRBD1; J: TRBJ1-1; V: TRBV6-1; size: NA
DNA: TGTGCCAGCACCCCGGACTACTCTACCTACGAGCAGTACTTC; CDR3: CASTPDYSTYEQYF; D: NA; J: TRBJ2-7; V: TRBV2; size: NA
DNA: TGTGCCAGCAGCCAAGATATGTATACAGGGACTGAAGCTTTCTTT; CDR3: CASSQDMYTGTEAFF; D: NA; J: TRBJ1-1; V: TRBV4-2; size: once
DNA: TGTGCCAGCAGCCATCTCGCCGGGACAGGGGCCCCTTATGGCTACACCTTC; CDR3: CASSHLAGTGAPYGYTF; D: TRBD1; J: TRBJ1-2; V: TRBV4-2; size: NA
DNA: TGTGCCAGCAGTGTGGTACCAGCGGACTACGAGCAGTACTTC; CDR3: CASSVVPADYEQYF; D: NA; J: TRBJ2-7; V: TRBV2; size: NA
DNA: TGTGCCTGGAGTGTAGGTGGGACGGGATCCTACGAGCAGTACTTC; CDR3: CAWSVGGTGSYEQYF; D: NA; J: TRBJ2-7; V: TRBV30; size: NA
DNA: TGTGCCAGCAGCCGCCCGGGACAGGGGGCTTGGGAGCAGTACTTC; CDR3: CASSRPGQGAWEQYF; D: TRBD1; J: TRBJ2-7; V: TRBV14; size: few
DNA: TGTGCCTGGAGTCAAACGGATTTCGGTCTGAACACTGAAGCTTTCTTT; CDR3: CAWSQTDFGLNTEAFF; D: NA; J: TRBJ1-1; V: TRBV30; size: medium-sized
DNA: TGTGCCAGCAGCTTAGTAGGGGCAAGCTCTGGAAACACCATATATTTT; CDR3: CASSLVGASSGNTIYF; D: NA; J: TRBJ1-3; V: TRBV7-2; size: NA
DNA: TGTGCCAGCAGCTTAGAGGCAGGACCCTATGGCTACACCTTC; CDR3: CASSLEAGPYGYTF; D: NA; J: TRBJ1-2; V: TRBV7-2; size: NA
DNA: TGTGCCAGCAGCACCTCGGGGGGCAATCGCTACGAGCAGTACTTC; CDR3: CASSTSGGNRYEQYF; D: NA; J: TRBJ2-7; V: TRBV7-3; size: NA
DNA: TGTGCCAGTAGTATAGGACTGGACCGTAGCAATCAGCCCCAGCATTTT; CDR3: CASSIGLDRSNQPQHF; D: NA; J: TRBJ1-5; V: TRBV19; size: NA
DNA: TGTGCCAGCAGCCCGGGGACAGGGGCCGCAGATACGCAGTATTTT; CDR3: CASSPGTGAADTQYF; D: TRBD1; J: TRBJ2-3; V: TRBV5-6; size: NA
DNA: TGCAGCGTTGGGGTAGGAGGAGATTGGTTTTTT; CDR3: CSVGVGGDWFF; D: NA; J: TRBJ1-4; V: TRBV29-1; size: NA
DNA: TGTGCCACGCAGCCCGGTAGGAGCAATCAGCCCCAGCATTTT; CDR3: CATQPGRSNQPQHF; D: NA; J: TRBJ1-5; V: TRBV19; size: NA
DNA: TGTGCCAGTAGTATAGGGACAGGGGAATCACCCCTCCACTTT; CDR3: CASSIGTGESPLHF; D: TRBD1; J: TRBJ1-6; V: TRBV19; size: NA
DNA: TGTGCCAGCAGTTTCATGGACAGCTATTTGGGGGGGAAACTGTTTTTT; CDR3: CASSFMDSYLGGKLFF; D: NA; J: TRBJ1-4; V: TRBV28; size: NA
DNA: TGTGCCAGCATGTCCGGGCGGGATCAGCCCCAGCATTTT; CDR3: CASMSGRDQPQHF; D: NA; J: TRBJ1-5; V: TRBV2; size: NA
DNA: TGTGCCAGCAGCGTTCACGGGGGGTGGGGTCCTACGAACACCGGGGAGCTGTTTTTT; CDR3: CASSVHGGWGPTNTGELFF; D: TRBD2; J: TRBJ2-2; V: TRBV11-3; size: NA
DNA: TGTGCCAGCAGCCAAATGGGACAGGGAAAGACTGAAGCTTTCTTT; CDR3: CASSQMGQGKTEAFF; D: TRBD1; J: TRBJ1-1; V: TRBV7-9; size: NA
DNA: TGTGCCAGCAGCCCAGGGGGTTCAGATACGCAGTATTTT; CDR3: CASSPGGSDTQYF; D: TRBD1; J: TRBJ2-3; V: TRBV13; size: NA
DNA: TGTGCCAGCAGCTTGGGTAGAGGTCCACAGATCCAGCCCCAGCATTTT; CDR3: CASSLGRGPQIQPQHF; D: NA; J: TRBJ1-5; V: TRBV7-9; size: NA
DNA: TGTGCCAGCAGCTTCCGAACAGGGACAGGGGGCACAGATACGCAGTATTTT; CDR3: CASSFRTGTGGTDTQYF; D: TRBD1; J: TRBJ2-3; V: TRBV11-2; size: NA
DNA: TGTGCCTGGAGTAGGGACCCCCAAAGCGGTGGCTACACCTTC; CDR3: CAWSRDPQSGGYTF; D: NA; J: TRBJ1-2; V: TRBV30; size: NA
DNA: TGTGCCAGCAGCAACCCAGGGAGAACTGAAGCTTTCTTT; CDR3: CASSNPGRTEAFF; D: NA; J: TRBJ1-1; V: TRBV7-3; size: medium-sized
DNA: TGTGCCAGCAGCCTCGGGTCTTATAATTCACCCCTCCACTTT; CDR3: CASSLGSYNSPLHF; D: NA; J: TRBJ1-6; V: TRBV11-1; size: NA
DNA: TGTGCCACCAGCAGAGGTGACAGCGACCAGCCCCAGCATTTT; CDR3: CATSRGDSDQPQHF; D: NA; J: TRBJ1-5; V: TRBV15; size: few
DNA: TGCAGCGTTGACAGGGGAACTGAAGCTTTCTTT; CDR3: CSVDRGTEAFF; D: NA; J: TRBJ1-1; V: TRBV29-1; size: once
DNA: TGTGCCAGCAGCTTAGGCGTGAACACCGGGGAGCTGTTTTTT; CDR3: CASSLGVNTGELFF; D: NA; J: TRBJ2-2; V: TRBV11-1; size: NA
DNA: TGTGCCAGCGGCCCCAACGTCCTGACTTTC; CDR3: CASGPNVLTF; D: NA; J: TRBJ2-6; V: TRBV28; size: NA
DNA: TGTGCCAGCAGCGAGACAGGGCGAAGCTCCTACAATGAGCAGTTCTTC; CDR3: CASSETGRSSYNEQFF; D: TRBD1; J: TRBJ2-1; V: TRBV14; size: NA
DNA: TGTGCCAGCAGCTTCGGGGATACCAAAAACATTCAGTACTTC; CDR3: CASSFGDTKNIQYF; D: NA; J: TRBJ2-4; V: TRBV5-4; size: NA
DNA: TGTGCCAGTAGTATCCGACAGAACTATGGCTACACCTTC; CDR3: CASSIRQNYGYTF; D: NA; J: TRBJ1-2; V: TRBV19; size: NA